One T cell receptor (beta chain) is described in this entry. As yet, its antigen is unknown. Positively selected for CCR7, the CD45RO-negative cells used as naive CD8 cells excluded terminally differentiated effector memory CD45RA+ cells. The data were taken from a study of shared clonotypes between healthy human individuals. Findings of the study overall: The diversity represented, both genetic and in exposure history, was limited by few donors.

The assay was immunoSEQ multiplex PCR, and TCRdb's table has in-frame clones only and misses some. The profile shows about 2,200,000 clones, under 95% of them singletons. The CDR3 length is 15 residues. V dropped 5 bases and J dropped 7; count of bases not matched to a gene: 9. Germline CDR1 reads MNHEY; CDR2 reads SMNVEV (reference sequence). This clonotype originated in a man aged 18 to 30 in good health. Some clones in this sample may be carry-over from other donors' samples. J is TRBJ2-1 and V is TRBV27, with 9 nucleotides matching TRBD2. The specimen sequenced was naive CD8+ T cells from PBMCs. CDR3 sequence: CASSPRAGGGNEQFF. CDR3 nucleotide sequence: TGTGCCAGCAGTCCGCGTGCGGGAGGGGGGAATGAGCAGTTCTTC.